The 17 T cell receptor beta chains given below trace back to one sample, sequenced in a study of STAT3 mutations in large granular lymphocyte leukemia. These TCRs are of unknown antigen specificity. The method was immunoSEQ multiplex PCR; TCRdb's version includes in-frame clones alone and lacks a portion of them. The data show under 9,500 clones, more than 85% seen once. Study-level points and caveats: Every T-cell large granular lymphocyte leukemia patient had at least one immunodominant TCR beta clonotype.

Sample: peripheral blood mononuclear cells. All receptors derive from a man aged 60-69 years with T-cell large granular lymphocyte leukemia. Some clones in this sample may be carry-over from other donors' samples.

Written as DNA, the CDR3 is TGTGCCAGCAGCTTAGATGGGGGGGGGCGGACTGAAGCTTTCTTT. Its protein is CASSLDGGGRTEAFF. The chain couples TRBV7-9 to TRBJ1-1; perhaps TRBD1 as D (6 bases). Germline V CDR1 and CDR2: SEHNR, FQNEAQ (reference sequence). This CDR3 comprises 15 residues. V lost 1 base to trimming and J lost 5 bases, with 14 bases between them. Together with reference TRBV7-9 and TRBJ1-1, the CDR3 gives the full variable domain: DTGVSQNPRHKITKRGQNVTFRCDPISEHNRLYWYRQTLGQGPEFLTYFQNEAQLEKSRLLSDRFSAERPKGSFSTLEIQRTEQGDSAMYLCASSLDGGGRTEAFFGQGTRLTVV.

This rearrangement joins TRBV20-1 to TRBJ1-1; no clear D. Trimming took off 5 bases at V and 1 base at J, with 5 bases between the two ends. Germline CDR1 reads DFQATT; CDR2 reads SNEGSKA (reference sequence). The CDR3 spans 11 residues. The CDR3 loop reads CSARPNTEAFF. The CDR3 DNA is TGCAGTGCTCGGCCGAACACTGAAGCTTTCTTT.

The rearrangement uses TRBV6-5 and TRBJ2-5; 10 nucleotides line up with TRBD1. The CDR3 is 14 amino acids. Trimming at V came to 4 bases and at J to 7 bases, leaving 6 bases not matched to a gene. Per germline, CDR1 MNHEY and CDR2 SVGAGI. The CDR3 loop is CASSWKRTGGTQYF. As DNA, the CDR3 is TGTGCCAGCAGTTGGAAACGGACAGGGGGGACCCAGTACTTC.

The chain couples TRBV30 to TRBJ2-5; D gene ambiguous. The CDR3 is made up of 14 amino acids. Germline V gives CDR1 GTSNPN, CDR2 SVGIG (reference sequence). V gave up 0 bases and J gave up 3 bases, with 11 bases separating them. CDR3 nucleotide sequence: TGTGCCTGGAGTGTAAAGGGCGTGGAAGAGACCCAGTACTTC. Protein sequence: CAWSVKGVEETQYF.

The chain links TRBV5-6 to TRBJ1-1; 9 nucleotides align to TRBD1. Germline V lookup: CDR1 SGHDT, CDR2 YYEEEE. V dropped 4 bases and J dropped 13; count of bases not matched to a gene: 11. This CDR3 comprises 13 residues. The CDR3 nucleotides are TGTGCCAGCAGCGGGGGACAGGGTAGGATAGGTTTCTTT. It specifies CASSGGQGRIGFF.

This chain joins TRBV18 and TRBJ2-3, with unresolved D. Trimming pared 1 base from V and 11 bases from J, leaving 7 bases between. This CDR3 region has 11 residues. Germline lookup yields CDR1 KGHSH and CDR2 LQKENI. In DNA form, the CDR3 reads TGTGCCAGCTCACCACTAGAGGAGCAGTATTTT. This translates into CASSPLEEQYF.

The CDR3 DNA sequence: TGTGCCAGCAGCTCCGAACTAGCGGGAGTAGTCGGGGAGCTGTTTTTT. Amino acids: CASSSELAGVVGELFF. The rearrangement uses TRBV9 and TRBJ2-2; 11 bases line up with TRBD2. Germline CDR1 and CDR2: SGDLS and YYNGEE. The CDR3 consists of 16 residues. The J segment lost 7 bases and the V segment lost 4 bases, leaving 9 bases of the junction unmatched.

This sequence joins TRBV29-1 and TRBJ1-4; weak D call: TRBD1 (5 bases). This CDR3 comprises 13 residues. Germline CDR1 reads SQVTM; CDR2 reads ANQGSEA. V shed 4 bases and J shed 3 bases, with 9 bases lying between them. The CDR3 protein is CSVAPRANEKLFF. The CDR3 DNA is TGCAGCGTTGCACCCAGGGCTAATGAAAAACTGTTTTTT.

The rearrangement joins TRBV21-1 to TRBJ1-1; the DNA was not compared with TRBD1, the D call given in the table. TRBV21-1 is recorded as a pseudogene. The CDR3 length is 15 residues. CDR3: CASTFSDRKKTEAFF. The CDR3 DNA reads TGTGCCAGCACCTTTTCGGACAGGAAGAAAACTGAAGCTTTCTTT.

J is TRBJ2-3 and V is TRBV11-2, with 11 bases matching TRBD1. CDR1 is SGHAT, CDR2 FQNNGV, per germline. J was trimmed by 4 bases and V by 5 bases; bases with no gene match: 8. The CDR3 contains 16 residues. For the CDR3, the DNA is TGTGCCAGCAGCGACAGGACAGGGGGCTCCGCAGATACGCAGTATTTT. This translates into CASSDRTGGSADTQYF. The variable domain in full, with the rest retrieved from reference TRBV11-2 and TRBJ2-3, is EAGVAQSPRYKIIEKRQSVAFWCNPISGHATLYWYQQILGQGPKLLIQFQNNGVVDDSQLPKDRFSAERLKGVDSTLKIQPAKLEDSAVYLCASSDRTGGSADTQYFGPGTRLTVL.

This rearrangement joins TRBV4-3 to TRBJ2-7; D is possibly TRBD2 (5 bases). Germline CDR1 LGHNA, CDR2 YSLEER. Deletions cut 3 bases from V and 2 bases from J, with 17 bases between. This CDR3 contains 16 residues. The CDR3 protein is CASSHRLASDPYEQYF. The CDR3 nucleotides read TGCGCCAGCAGCCACCGCTTAGCGAGCGACCCCTACGAGCAGTACTTC.

The J gene is TRBJ1-1, the V gene TRBV18; TRBD1 aligns across 7 bases. With V trimmed by 5 bases and J by 8 bases, 5 bases remained unmatched. CDR3 length equals 12 residues. The germline V gene encodes CDR1 KGHSH and CDR2 LQKENI. This CDR3 is CASSSDREEAFF. The CDR3 DNA reads TGTGCCAGCTCATCCGACAGGGAGGAAGCTTTCTTT.

DNA for the CDR3: TGTGCCTGGAGTTCAGGGGGGGGTGAAAAACTGTTTTTT. Amino acid sequence: CAWSSGGGEKLFF. The chain combines TRBV30 with TRBJ1-4, with 7 bases that match TRBD1. This CDR3 region has 13 residues. The germline gives CDR1 GTSNPN, CDR2 SVGIG (reference sequence). V lost 2 bases to trimming and J lost 7 bases; unmatched junction nucleotides: 4.

The chain has TRBV5-4 and TRBJ2-3, with a tentative D call TRBD2 (6 bases). This CDR3 has 15 residues. V was trimmed by 4 bases and J by 5 bases, leaving 17 bases between them. In germline, CDR1 is SGHNT, CDR2 YYREEE (reference sequence). The CDR3 sequence is CASSPGGSAGDTQYF. The CDR3 bases are TGTGCCAGCAGCCCCGGGGGTAGCGCCGGAGATACGCAGTATTTT.

DNA for the CDR3: TGTGCCAGCAGCTTAGGCGGTTGGGGTTCGAGCTCCTACGAGCAGTACTTC. It specifies CASSLGGWGSSSYEQYF. The chain couples TRBV13 to TRBJ2-7; D is unclear. Trimming removed 0 bases from V and 0 bases from J, with 15 bases in between. The CDR3 length is 17 residues. Germline V gene data show CDR1 as PRHDT and CDR2 as FYEKMQ (reference sequence).

The J gene is TRBJ2-2, the V gene TRBV5-1; 7 bases are shared with TRBD2. The CDR3 totals 16 residues. Trimming cost V 1 base and J 1 base; bases outside gene matches: 4. Germline V gene data show CDR1 as SGHRS and CDR2 as YFSETQ. CDR3 DNA: TGCGCCAGCAGCTTGATCCAGCGGGGGAACACCGGGGAGCTGTTTTTT. Translated: CASSLIQRGNTGELFF.

The chain couples TRBV7-9 to TRBJ1-2; no clear D gene. The CDR3 runs to 12 residues. V lost 4 bases, J lost 8 bases, and 11 bases lay in between. Germline assignment: CDR1 SEHNR and CDR2 FQNEAQ (reference sequence). In nucleotides, the CDR3 is TGTGCCAGCAGCTGGCGGTCAGAGGGCTACACCTTC. This codes for CASSWRSEGYTF. Looking up the rest from reference TRBV7-9 and TRBJ1-2 gives the full variable domain: DTGVSQNPRHKITKRGQNVTFRCDPISEHNRLYWYRQTLGQGPEFLTYFQNEAQLEKSRLLSDRFSAERPKGSFSTLEIQRTEQGDSAMYLCASSWRSEGYTFGSGTRLTVV.